This T cell receptor (beta chain) was observed in a study of blood T cells in healthy people across ages. The authors ran a second PCR of 7 to 11 cycles using a sample-barcoded 5' primer and a J-beta primer mix. All cDNA molecules were each tagged by a template-switch adaptor with 12 random nucleotides. MiXCR, run by TCRdb on the 5' RACE reads, gives a single entry per CDR3 protein. This sample has roughly 1.5 million distinct CDR3 sequences, with approximately 43% found just once. The CDR3 contains 17 residues. CDR1 and CDR2 from the germline V gene are KGHDR and SFDVKD. Trimming at V came to 4 bases and at J to 7 bases, leaving 11 bases not matched to a gene. Peripheral blood from each donor was collected in a volume of 8 to 10 milliliters. Isolation recovered at least 7 million PBMCs from every sample. The total RNA that was extracted per sample amounted to at least 5 micrograms. This clonotype has just a few counts.

The chain recombines TRBV24-1 with TRBJ2-1, with 11 bases fitting TRBD2. Sequencing was performed on blood. The receptor was derived from a woman between 18 and 30 years old in good health. CDR3 sequence reads: CATSDGGSGGAQNEQFF. In DNA form, the CDR3 reads TGTGCCACCAGTGACGGTGGTAGCGGGGGGGCCCAAAATGAGCAGTTCTTC.